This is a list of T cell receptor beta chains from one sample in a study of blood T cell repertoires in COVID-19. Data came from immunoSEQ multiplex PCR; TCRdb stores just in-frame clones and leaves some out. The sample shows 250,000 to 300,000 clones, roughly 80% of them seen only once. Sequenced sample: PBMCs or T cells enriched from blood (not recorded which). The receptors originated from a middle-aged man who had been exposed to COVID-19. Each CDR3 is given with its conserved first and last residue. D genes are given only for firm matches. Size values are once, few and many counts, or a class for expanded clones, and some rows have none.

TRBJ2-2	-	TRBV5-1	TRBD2	CASSPLAGEVTGELFF	TGCGCCAGCAGCCCCCTAGCGGGAGAGGTCACCGGGGAGCTGTTTTTT
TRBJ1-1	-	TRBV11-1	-	CASSFYRRPQAFF	TGTGCCAGCAGCTTTTACCGCAGGCCGCAAGCTTTCTTT
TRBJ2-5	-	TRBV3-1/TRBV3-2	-	CASSPNSETQYF	TGTGCCAGCAGCCCCAACTCAGAGACCCAGTACTTC
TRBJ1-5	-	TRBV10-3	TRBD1	CAIGTGTGQPQHF	TGTGCCATCGGGACAGGGACCGGTCAGCCCCAGCATTTT
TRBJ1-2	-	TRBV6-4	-	CASSDNRGLGYTF	TGTGCCAGCAGTGATAATAGGGGTCTCGGCTACACCTTC
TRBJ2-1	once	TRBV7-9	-	CASSRGAPEYNEQFF	TGTGCCAGCAGCAGGGGGGCACCCGAATACAATGAGCAGTTCTTC
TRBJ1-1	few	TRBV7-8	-	CASSLTGNTEAFF	TGTGCCAGCAGCTTGACAGGTAACACTGAAGCTTTCTTT
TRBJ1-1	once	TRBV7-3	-	CASSPGQPGNTEAFF	TGTGCCAGCAGCCCAGGACAGCCGGGCAACACTGAAGCTTTCTTT
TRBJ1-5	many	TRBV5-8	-	CAGGDQGYQPQHF	TGTGCCGGGGGCGATCAGGGCTATCAGCCCCAGCATTTT
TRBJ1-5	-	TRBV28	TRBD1	CASSLCGGQAICNQPQHF	TGTGCCAGCAGTTTATGTGGGGGACAGGCGATTTGCAATCAGCCCCAGCATTTT
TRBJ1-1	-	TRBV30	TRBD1	CAWRAGGNTEAFF	TGTGCCTGGAGGGCAGGGGGGAACACTGAAGCTTTCTTT